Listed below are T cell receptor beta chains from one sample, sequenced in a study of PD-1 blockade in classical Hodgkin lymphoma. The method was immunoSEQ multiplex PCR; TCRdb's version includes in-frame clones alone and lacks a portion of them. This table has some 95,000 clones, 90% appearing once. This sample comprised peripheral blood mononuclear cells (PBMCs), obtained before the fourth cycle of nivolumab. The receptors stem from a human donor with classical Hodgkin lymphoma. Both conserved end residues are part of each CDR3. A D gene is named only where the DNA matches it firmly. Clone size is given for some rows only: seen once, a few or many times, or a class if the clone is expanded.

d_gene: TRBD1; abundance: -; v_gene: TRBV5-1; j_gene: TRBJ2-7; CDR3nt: TGCGCCAGCAGCTTGGTGATGACAGGGGCGCAGCAGTACTTC; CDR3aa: CASSLVMTGAQQYF
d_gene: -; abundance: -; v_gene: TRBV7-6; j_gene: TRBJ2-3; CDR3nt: TGTGCCAGCAGCTTAGACGGCACTAGCACAGATACGCAGTATTTT; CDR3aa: CASSLDGTSTDTQYF
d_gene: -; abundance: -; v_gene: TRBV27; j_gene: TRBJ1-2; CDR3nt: TGTGCCAGCAGTAATACAGGAAGCTATGGCTACACCTTC; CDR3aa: CASSNTGSYGYTF
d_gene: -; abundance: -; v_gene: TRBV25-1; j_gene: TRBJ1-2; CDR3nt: TGTGCCAGCAGTGAAGGTATTATTGGAGAGAACTATGGCTACACCTTC; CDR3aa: CASSEGIIGENYGYTF
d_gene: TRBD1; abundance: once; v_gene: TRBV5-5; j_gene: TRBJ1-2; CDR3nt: TGTGCCAGCAGCTTCCACAGGGGTGGCTATGGCTACACCTTC; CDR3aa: CASSFHRGGYGYTF
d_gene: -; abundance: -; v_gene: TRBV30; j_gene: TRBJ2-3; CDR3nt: TGTGCCTGGAGTTTAGGGGTGGGCACAGATACGCAGTATTTT; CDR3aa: CAWSLGVGTDTQYF
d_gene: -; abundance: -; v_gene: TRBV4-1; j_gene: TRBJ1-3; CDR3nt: TGCGCCAGCAGCCAAGACACAGGATTTTTCGATGGAAACACCATATATTTT; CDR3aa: CASSQDTGFFDGNTIYF
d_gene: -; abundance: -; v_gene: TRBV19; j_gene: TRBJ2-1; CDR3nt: TGTGCCAGTAGTGCCCTCTACAATGAGCAGTTCTTC; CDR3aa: CASSALYNEQFF
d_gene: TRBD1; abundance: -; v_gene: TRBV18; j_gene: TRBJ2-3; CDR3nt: TGTGCCAGCTCAGAGACAGGGGGTGCAGATACGCAGTATTTT; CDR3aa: CASSETGGADTQYF
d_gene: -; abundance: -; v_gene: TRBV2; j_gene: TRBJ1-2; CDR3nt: TGTGCCAGCAGGGAGGCAGGGTGGGGCTACACCTTC; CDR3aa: CASREAGWGYTF
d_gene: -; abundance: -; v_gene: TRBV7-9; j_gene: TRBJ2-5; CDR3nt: TGTGCCAGCAGTGGGGGCGAAGGCAAAGAGACCCAGTACTTC; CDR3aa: CASSGGEGKETQYF
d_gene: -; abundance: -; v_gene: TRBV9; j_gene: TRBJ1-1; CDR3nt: TGTGCCAGCAGCGCTCGCTCGGGATCGGACACTGAAGCTTTCTTT; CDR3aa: CASSARSGSDTEAFF
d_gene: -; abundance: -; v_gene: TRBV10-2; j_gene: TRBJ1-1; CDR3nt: TGCGCCAGCAGTGAAACCGGAGGGAACACTGAAGCTTTCTTT; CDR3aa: CASSETGGNTEAFF
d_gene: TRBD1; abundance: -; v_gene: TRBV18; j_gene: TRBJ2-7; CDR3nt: TGTGCCAGCTCATCGACAGGGTACGAGCAGTACTTC; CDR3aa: CASSSTGYEQYF
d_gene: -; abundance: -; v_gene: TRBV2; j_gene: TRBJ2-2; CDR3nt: TGTGCCAGCAGTGATTGGACACATAACACCGGGGAGCTGTTTTTT; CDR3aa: CASSDWTHNTGELFF
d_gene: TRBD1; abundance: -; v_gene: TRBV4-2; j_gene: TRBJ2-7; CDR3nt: TGTGCCAGCAGCCTTCCTGCGAGGCAGGGGGCCTCCTACGAGCAGTACTTC; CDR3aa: CASSLPARQGASYEQYF
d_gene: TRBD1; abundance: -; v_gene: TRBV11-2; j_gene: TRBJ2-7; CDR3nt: TGTGCCAGCAGCCCCAGGGGGAGATACGAGCAGTACTTC; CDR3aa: CASSPRGRYEQYF
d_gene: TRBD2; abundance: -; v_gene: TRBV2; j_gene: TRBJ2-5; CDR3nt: TGTGCCAGCAGTCAATTGAGGACTAGCGGGGTGCCGACCCAGTACTTC; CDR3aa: CASSQLRTSGVPTQYF
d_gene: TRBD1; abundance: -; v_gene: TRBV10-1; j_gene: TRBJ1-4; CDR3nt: TGCGCCAGCAGCACGCGACAGGGTCAGTCTAATGAAAAACTGTTTTTT; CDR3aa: CASSTRQGQSNEKLFF
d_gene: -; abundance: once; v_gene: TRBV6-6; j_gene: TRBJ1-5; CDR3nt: TGTGCCAGCAGTTCCGGCGGATTTAGCAATCAGCCCCAGCATTTT; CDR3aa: CASSSGGFSNQPQHF
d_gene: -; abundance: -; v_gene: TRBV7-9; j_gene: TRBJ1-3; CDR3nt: TGTGCCAGCAGCTTAGAACCGGGCTACTCTGGAAACACCATATATTTT; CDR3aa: CASSLEPGYSGNTIYF
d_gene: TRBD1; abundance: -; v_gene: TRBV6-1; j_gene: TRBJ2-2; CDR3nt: TGTGCCAGCAGATACGTAGGGACAGTCAAACTGTTTTTT; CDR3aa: CASRYVGTVKLFF
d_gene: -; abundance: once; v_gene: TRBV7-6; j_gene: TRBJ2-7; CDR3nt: TGTGCCAGCAGCTCCCGACAGGCGCTGTGGCAGTACTTC; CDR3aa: CASSSRQALWQYF
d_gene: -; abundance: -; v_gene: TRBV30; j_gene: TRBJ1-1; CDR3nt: TGTGCCTGGAGTGTACTATCCTCGAACACTGAAGCTTTCTTT; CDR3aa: CAWSVLSSNTEAFF
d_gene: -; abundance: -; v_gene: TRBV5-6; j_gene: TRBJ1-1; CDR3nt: TGTGCCAGCAGTCCAGGCCTATACACTGAAGCTTTCTTT; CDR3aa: CASSPGLYTEAFF